The present entry profiles one T cell receptor beta chain with its context. This entry is derived from a study of blood T cell repertoires in COVID-19. Looking at the study overall: Spain, Italy and the United States supplied samples that represented acute and convalescent COVID-19. T cells, B-cell-depleted T cells, or PBMCs provided the cDNA or gDNA that served as material.

Data came from immunoSEQ multiplex PCR; TCRdb stores just in-frame clones and leaves some out. The top ten hold around 2.9% of the sample, which has fewer than 350,000 clones, 81% seen once. Germline V gene data show CDR1 as ENHRY and CDR2 as SYGVKD. This CDR3 has 18 residues. With V trimmed by 4 bases and J by 0 bases, 7 bases remained unmatched. The sequence derives from an older woman with active or convalescent COVID-19. The chain joins TRBV10-3 to TRBJ2-7; 15 bases line up with TRBD2. The specimen was peripheral blood. The CDR3 DNA follows: TGTGCCATCAGTGGACCCGGGACTAGCGGGGGGTTCTCCTACGAGCAGTACTTC. Translation: CAISGPGTSGGFSYEQYF.